The 17 T cell receptor beta chains given below trace back to one sample, sequenced in a study of regulatory T cells in long-lasting Graves disease (dated by TCRdb to the early 2020s). Libraries were built with multiplex PCR. The sequencer was an Illumina HiSeq 4000. To build TCR beta libraries, CDR3 regions were amplified by Arm-PCR using iRepertoire HTBI primers. The public reads were reanalyzed by TCRdb: fastp trimming at Q25, MiXCR alignment, in-frame beta chains only. Each CDR3 protein appears once, grouped with its most common genes and DNA. In all, the sample holds some 340,000 distinct CDR3 sequences, and about 12% of those were seen once. 18% of the sample goes to the ten largest clones. The time point label, read with the paper, signifies: newly diagnosed GD, antithyroid drugs for less than 3 months. For both TCR sequencing and RNA sequencing, RNA was extracted from PBMCs using TRIzol. The sample also formed part of further work on T cells in Graves' hyperthyroidism and ophthalmopathy.

This specimen consisted of peripheral blood mononuclear cells (PBMCs), obtained at new diagnosis, from a patient treated with antithyroid drugs. The receptor set was obtained from a woman in her late teens or twenties with Graves disease. Donor details come from another sample of the same person, matched by shared clones.

This clonotype was detected ten times or more. This chain connects TRBV28 to TRBJ2-7, with TRBD2 matching over 8 bases. CDR1 MDHEN and CDR2 SYDVKM come from the germline V gene. The CDR3 is 13 amino acids. V lost 10 bases, J lost 3 bases, and 8 bases stayed unmatched. CDR3 sequence (DNA): TGTGCCACCACCGGGAGGGAGTTCTACGAGCAGTACTTC. Translation gives CATTGREFYEQYF.

The sample holds many counts of this clonotype. The rearrangement uses TRBV6-5 and TRBJ2-7; perhaps D is TRBD1 or TRBD2 (5 bases each). CDR3 length: 17 residues. The germline V and J ends were trimmed by 2 bases and 5 bases, with 22 bases remaining between them. Germline V gene lookup returns CDR1 MNHEY and CDR2 SVGAGI. In nucleotides, the CDR3 is TGTGCCAGCAGTTACACCCTCGACGGGACCGTCCGGGACGAGCAGTACGTC. This codes for CASSYTLDGTVRDEQYV.

A word on this clonotype: A much larger clone is a single base away; this may be a read error. V is TRBV6-2 or TRBV6-3 and J is TRBJ2-5; 7 bases map to TRBD2. Germline values: CDR1 MNHEY, CDR2 SVGEGT. J was trimmed by 7 bases and V by 8 bases; bases with no gene match: 7. The CDR3 has 12 amino acids. The CDR3 loop reads CASGEGTGTQYF. CDR3 nucleotide sequence: TGTGCCAGCGGGGAGGGGACGGGGACCCAGTACTTC.

This clonotype has just a few counts. The chain joins TRBV7-3 to TRBJ2-3; D remains unclear. Looked up from germline, CDR1 is SGHTA and CDR2 is FQGTGA. V gave up 5 bases and J gave up 4 bases, with 10 bases separating them. This CDR3 has 13 residues. The CDR3 loop reads CASSLLVSDTQYF. The DNA for the CDR3 is TGTGCCAGCAGCCTGCTGGTATCAGATACGCAGTATTTT. Full variable domain (rest looked up from reference TRBV7-3 and TRBJ2-3): GAGVSQTPSNKVTEKGKYVELRCDPISGHTALYWYRQSLGQGPEFLIYFQGTGAADDSGLPNDRFFAVRPEGSVSTLKIQRTERGDSAVYLCASSLLVSDTQYFGPGTRLTVL.

This clonotype was counted a few times. The chain is built from TRBV24-1 and TRBJ2-1, with TRBD1 as a possible D gene (5 bases). Germline values: CDR1 KGHDR, CDR2 SFDVKD. V lost 3 bases, J lost 4 bases, and 15 bases lay in between. This CDR3 comprises 16 residues. This CDR3 is CATSDPLGAVYNEQFF. DNA of the CDR3: TGTGCCACCAGTGATCCGCTAGGGGCCGTGTACAATGAGCAGTTCTTC.

This chain uses TRBV4-3 with TRBJ1-1; 8 bases map to TRBD1. J gave up 6 bases and V 1 base, and 10 bases lay outside the gene matches. The CDR3 contains 16 residues. From germline, CDR1 is LGHNA and CDR2 YSLEER. In nucleotides, the CDR3 is TGCGCCAGCAGCCAAGCAATATCAGGGGGCATCGCTGAAGCTTTCTTT. Translating it yields CASSQAISGGIAEAFF.

This clonotype came up many times. The chain links TRBV7-6 to TRBJ2-1, with 8 bases lining up with TRBD1. CDR3 size: 15 residues. Looked up from germline, CDR1 is SGHVS and CDR2 is FNYEAQ. The V and J ends lost 4 bases and 4 bases, in that order; junction bases with no gene match: 6. The DNA for the CDR3 is TGTGCCAGCAGCTCCGGGACAGGACCGTACAATGAGCAGTTCTTC. Amino acid sequence: CASSSGTGPYNEQFF.

With regard to this clonotype: The conserved phenylalanine or tryptophan is not found at the CDR3 terminus, so this likely reflects a read error. The DNA for the CDR3 is TGTGCCAGCAGTGAAAGCCCCAAAACGGGACTAACGGAATCGCTTAGCACAGATACGCAGTATCTT. It codes for CASSESPKTGLTESLSTDTQYL. The rearrangement uses TRBV25-1 and TRBJ2-3; 7 bases line up with TRBD2. V shed 2 bases and J 0 bases; nucleotides not matched to a gene: 23. The CDR3 totals 22 residues. CDR1 MGHDK and CDR2 SYGVNS come from the germline V gene.

V gene TRBV6-1 combines with J gene TRBJ2-1; TRBD2 agrees at 14 bases. With V trimmed by 6 bases and J by 9 bases, 13 bases remained unmatched. This CDR3 is built from 17 residues. The germline gives CDR1 MNHNS, CDR2 SASEGT. The CDR3 DNA reads as TGTGCCAGCAGCCCAATTGGACTAGCGGGGGGTTCGGGTGAGCAGTTCTTC. It encodes CASSPIGLAGGSGEQFF.

This clonotype was counted ten times or more. The V call is TRBV7-8, the J call TRBJ2-1, with TRBD2 identical over 8 bases. The CDR3 covers 15 residues. Germline V gene lookup returns CDR1 SGHVS and CDR2 FQNEAQ. V gave up 10 bases and J gave up 7 bases; unmatched junction bases: 15. This CDR3 reads CATSRLALTRNEQFF. CDR3 in DNA: TGTGCCACCTCAAGACTAGCGCTAACGAGGAATGAGCAGTTCTTC. Looking up the rest from reference TRBV7-8 and TRBJ2-1 gives the full variable domain: GAGVSQSPRYKVAKRGQDVALRCDPISGHVSLFWYQQALGQGPEFLTYFQNEAQLDKSGLPSDRFFAERPEGSVSTLKIQRTQQEDSAVYLCATSRLALTRNEQFFGPGTRLTVL.

This clonotype was seen ten or more times. The J gene is TRBJ1-1, the V gene TRBV5-5, with D unresolved. The germline V and J ends were trimmed by 1 base and 5 bases, with 15 bases remaining between them. This CDR3 spans 15 amino acids. From germline, CDR1 is SGHKS and CDR2 YYEKEE (reference sequence). The CDR3 DNA is TGTGCCAGCAGCTTGCTAATCCGGGGAGGAACTGAAGCTTTCTTT. Its protein product is CASSLLIRGGTEAFF.

At least ten counts were recorded for this clonotype. The chain couples TRBV15 to TRBJ1-1; no reliable D call. Trimming shortened V by 6 bases and J by 6 bases, and 20 bases separated the two germline ends. The CDR3 spans 15 residues. The germline V gene encodes CDR1 LNHNV and CDR2 YYDKDF (reference sequence). This CDR3 is CATRSVSLRLPEAFF. In DNA form, the CDR3 reads TGTGCCACCAGAAGCGTTTCCCTAAGGCTGCCTGAAGCTTTCTTT. The whole variable domain, filled in from reference TRBV15 and TRBJ1-1, reads DAMVIQNPRYQVTQFGKPVTLSCSQTLNHNVMYWYQQKSSQAPKLLFHYYDKDFNNEADTPDNFQSRRPNTSFCFLDIRSPGLGDTAMYLCATRSVSLRLPEAFFGQGTRLTVV.

This clonotype was seen ten or more times. J is TRBJ1-2 and V is TRBV25-1; D not resolved. The germline V and J ends were trimmed by 7 bases and 7 bases, with 13 bases remaining between them. Germline CDR1 and CDR2: MGHDK and SYGVNS. The CDR3 is 12 residues long. The chain's CDR3 is CASNRYLAGYTF. CDR3 in DNA: TGTGCCAGCAACCGTTACCTCGCTGGCTACACCTTC.

The table lists this clonotype with a few counts. The rearrangement joins TRBV18 to TRBJ1-1; no firm D call. CDR1 KGHSH and CDR2 LQKENI come from the germline V gene. This CDR3 spans 14 amino acids. Trimming took 3 bases from V and 1 from J, leaving 9 bases between them. Here the CDR3 DNA reads TGTGCCAGCTCACCCCTTGCCCAGAACACTGAAGCTTTCTTT. This sequence encodes CASSPLAQNTEAFF. Looking up the rest from reference TRBV18 and TRBJ1-1 gives the full variable domain: NAGVMQNPRHLVRRRGQEARLRCSPMKGHSHVYWYRQLPEEGLKFMVYLQKENIIDESGMPKERFSAEFPKEGPSILRIQQVVRGDSAAYFCASSPLAQNTEAFFGQGTRLTVV.

This clonotype was detected ten times or more. The chain's CDR3 is CASSFVQGNTEAFF. CDR3 sequence (DNA): TGCGCCAGCAGCTTTGTTCAGGGTAACACTGAAGCTTTCTTT. V usage is TRBV5-1 and J usage is TRBJ1-1; weak D call: TRBD1 (5 bases). The V end was cut by 2 bases, the J end by 2 bases, with 10 bases between. The germline gives CDR1 SGHRS, CDR2 YFSETQ. The CDR3 length is 14 residues.

This clonotype turned up a few times. Written as DNA, the CDR3 is TGTGCCTGGAGTGTAGGGGCCTACTATTATGGCTACACCTTC. It is translated as CAWSVGAYYYGYTF. V gene TRBV30 combines with J gene TRBJ1-2, with a possible D match to TRBD1 (5 bases). Trimming left V 0 bases short and J 5 bases short, with 13 bases between. The CDR3 runs 14 residues. Germline values: CDR1 GTSNPN, CDR2 SVGIG (reference sequence).

The chain joins TRBV19 to TRBJ2-1; maybe TRBD2 (5 bases). Germline assignment: CDR1 LNHDA and CDR2 SQIVND (reference sequence). CDR3 length: 13 amino acids. V was trimmed by 4 bases and J by 9 bases, leaving 13 bases between them. CDR3 region: CASSTWRFPEQFF. CDR3 in DNA: TGTGCCAGTAGTACTTGGAGGTTCCCTGAGCAGTTCTTC.